The rows below give T cell receptor beta chains drawn from one sample of a study of blood T cell repertoires in COVID-19. Sequenced by immunoSEQ multiplex PCR; TCRdb stores in-frame clones only, minus some. Among 37,000 or so clones listed, more than 85% were seen once. The specimen was peripheral blood. The source of these receptors is a man aged 65 to 79 with acute or convalescent COVID-19. Each CDR3 is given with its conserved first and last residue. D genes are given only for firm matches.

j_gene: TRBJ2-1; len: 13; v_gene: TRBV7-3; d_gene: NA; CDR3aa: CASSSPWSNEQFF; CDR3nt: TGTGCCAGCAGCTCCCCCTGGAGCAATGAGCAGTTCTTC
j_gene: TRBJ2-3; len: 15; v_gene: TRBV10-1; d_gene: TRBD2; CDR3aa: CASSELAGGTDTQYF; CDR3nt: TGCGCCAGCAGTGAACTAGCGGGGGGCACAGATACGCAGTATTTT
j_gene: TRBJ2-7; len: 16; v_gene: TRBV11-2; d_gene: TRBD1; CDR3aa: CASSQTVGTGVYEQYF; CDR3nt: TGTGCCAGCAGCCAAACCGTAGGGACAGGTGTTTACGAGCAGTACTTC
j_gene: TRBJ2-6; len: 17; v_gene: TRBV10-3; d_gene: TRBD1; CDR3aa: CAIRAGTGVSGANVLTF; CDR3nt: TGTGCCATCAGAGCCGGGACAGGAGTCTCTGGGGCCAACGTCCTGACTTTC
j_gene: TRBJ1-5; len: 14; v_gene: TRBV29-1; d_gene: TRBD1; CDR3aa: CSVDVGQGNQPQHF; CDR3nt: TGCAGCGTTGATGTGGGACAGGGCAATCAGCCCCAGCATTTT
j_gene: TRBJ2-7; len: 14; v_gene: TRBV25-1; d_gene: TRBD1; CDR3aa: CASSPLGQGYEQYF; CDR3nt: TGTGCCAGCAGTCCGTTGGGACAGGGCTACGAGCAGTACTTC
j_gene: TRBJ2-5; len: 14; v_gene: TRBV5-6; d_gene: NA; CDR3aa: CASSSFGGQETQYF; CDR3nt: TGTGCCAGCAGCTCTTTCGGAGGGCAAGAGACCCAGTACTTC
j_gene: TRBJ1-4; len: 13; v_gene: TRBV7-9; d_gene: TRBD1; CDR3aa: CATRGTASEKLFF; CDR3nt: TGTGCCACACGGGGGACAGCATCTGAAAAACTGTTTTTT
j_gene: TRBJ2-2; len: 17; v_gene: TRBV28; d_gene: NA; CDR3aa: CASSYPTGRENTGELFF; CDR3nt: TGTGCCAGCAGTTACCCGACAGGGCGGGAGAACACCGGGGAGCTGTTTTTT
j_gene: TRBJ2-3; len: 14; v_gene: TRBV11-2; d_gene: TRBD2; CDR3aa: CASSLQRDTDTQYF; CDR3nt: TGTGCCAGCAGCTTACAGCGGGACACAGATACGCAGTATTTT